This TCR beta chain was observed in a study of control samples from healthy donors and cancer patients. The CDR3 has 14 residues. The V and J ends lost 2 bases and 0 bases respectively, with 8 bases between them. The germline CDR1 and CDR2 sequences are MNHEY and SMNVEV (reference sequence). Using immunoSEQ multiplex PCR, the repertoire was profiled, and TCRdb retains in-frame clones only, with some absent. The data hold over 25,000 clones, with 70% to 90% observed a single time. This clonotype was sampled from a female donor with melanoma. The chain has TRBV27 and TRBJ2-7; D remains ambiguous. The sequenced sample was formalin-fixed, paraffin-embedded tissue. As DNA, the CDR3 is TGTGCCAGCAGTTTAGGTTACGGCTCCTACGAGCAGTACTTC. Its translation: CASSLGYGSYEQYF.